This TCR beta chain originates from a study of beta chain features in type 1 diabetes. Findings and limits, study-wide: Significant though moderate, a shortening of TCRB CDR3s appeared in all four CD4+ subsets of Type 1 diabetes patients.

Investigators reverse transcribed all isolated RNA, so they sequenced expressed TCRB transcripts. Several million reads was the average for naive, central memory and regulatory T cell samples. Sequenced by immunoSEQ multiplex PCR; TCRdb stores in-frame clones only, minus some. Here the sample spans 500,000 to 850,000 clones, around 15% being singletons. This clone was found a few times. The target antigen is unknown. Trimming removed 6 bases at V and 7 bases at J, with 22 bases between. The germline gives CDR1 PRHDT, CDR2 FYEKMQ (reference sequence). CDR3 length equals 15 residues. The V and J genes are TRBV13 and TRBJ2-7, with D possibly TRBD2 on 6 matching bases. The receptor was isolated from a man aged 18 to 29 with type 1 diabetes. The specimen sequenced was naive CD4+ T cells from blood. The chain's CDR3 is CASSYPGLRAREQYF. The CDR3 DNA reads TGTGCCAGCAGTTATCCGGGACTCAGGGCACGGGAGCAGTACTTC.